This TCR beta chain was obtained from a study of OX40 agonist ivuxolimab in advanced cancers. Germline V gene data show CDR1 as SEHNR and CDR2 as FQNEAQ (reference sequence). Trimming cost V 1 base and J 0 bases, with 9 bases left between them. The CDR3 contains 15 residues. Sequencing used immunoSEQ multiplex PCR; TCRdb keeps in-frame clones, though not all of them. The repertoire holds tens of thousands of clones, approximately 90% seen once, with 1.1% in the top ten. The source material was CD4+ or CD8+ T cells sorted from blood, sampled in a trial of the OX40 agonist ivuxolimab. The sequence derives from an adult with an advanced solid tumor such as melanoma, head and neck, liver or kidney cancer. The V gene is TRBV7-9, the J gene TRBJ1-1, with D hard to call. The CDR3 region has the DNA TGTGCCAGCAGCTTAGATCAGGCTTTGAACACTGAAGCTTTCTTT. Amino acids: CASSLDQALNTEAFF.